The rows below give T cell receptor beta chains drawn from one sample of a study of shared T cell receptors in the human thymus. Only in-frame clones appear in the TCRdb table, and some are missing; sequencing was by immunoSEQ multiplex PCR. The profile covers 600,000 to 900,000 clones, with around 85% appearing a single time and 0.0095% to 0.013% taken by the ten largest. In addition, the sample was reused for a study of human thymus T cells.

The sequenced material came from thymocytes. These receptors all stem from a girl under two years old with a congenital heart defect. Both conserved end residues are part of each CDR3. The D gene is left open where the match is weak. Rows may omit the clone size; those that give it use once, few, many or a size class.

V gene: TRBV29-1; J gene: TRBJ2-5; clone size: -; D gene: -; CDR3 length: 14; CDR3 protein: CSVEPGDSQETQYF; CDR3 DNA: TGCAGCGTTGAGCCAGGGGATTCTCAAGAGACCCAGTACTTC
V gene: TRBV5-1; J gene: TRBJ1-1; clone size: once; D gene: -; CDR3 length: 13; CDR3 protein: CASSLAGYTEAFF; CDR3 DNA: TGCGCCAGCAGCTTGGCGGGGTACACTGAAGCTTTCTTT
V gene: TRBV14; J gene: TRBJ2-3; clone size: -; D gene: -; CDR3 length: 15; CDR3 protein: CASSQDQGSTDTQYF; CDR3 DNA: TGTGCCAGCAGCCAAGATCAGGGGAGCACAGATACGCAGTATTTT
V gene: TRBV4-3; J gene: TRBJ2-7; clone size: once; D gene: TRBD2; CDR3 length: 16; CDR3 protein: CASSQVSAGGPHEQYF; CDR3 DNA: TGCGCCAGCAGCCAAGTCTCTGCGGGGGGCCCCCACGAGCAGTACTTC
V gene: TRBV28; J gene: TRBJ1-4; clone size: -; D gene: -; CDR3 length: 15; CDR3 protein: CASSLGPSWGEKLFF; CDR3 DNA: TGTGCCAGCAGTTTGGGGCCCTCATGGGGTGAAAAACTGTTTTTT
V gene: TRBV6-5; J gene: TRBJ2-7; clone size: few; D gene: TRBD1; CDR3 length: 14; CDR3 protein: CASSPRDRAYEQYF; CDR3 DNA: TGTGCCAGCAGTCCCCGGGACAGGGCCTACGAGCAGTACTTC
V gene: TRBV15; J gene: TRBJ1-2; clone size: -; D gene: -; CDR3 length: 17; CDR3 protein: CATSRDRLGNPNYGYTF; CDR3 DNA: TGTGCCACCAGCAGAGATCGGTTGGGCAACCCTAACTATGGCTACACCTTC
V gene: TRBV5-4; J gene: TRBJ2-1; clone size: -; D gene: TRBD2; CDR3 length: 15; CDR3 protein: CASTLGSGDRNEQFF; CDR3 DNA: TGTGCCAGCACCCTAGGTAGCGGGGATCGTAATGAGCAGTTCTTC
V gene: TRBV6-9; J gene: TRBJ1-1; clone size: -; D gene: TRBD1; CDR3 length: 17; CDR3 protein: CASSYSLGQGADTEAFF; CDR3 DNA: TGTGCCAGCAGTTATTCGCTGGGACAGGGGGCTGACACTGAAGCTTTCTTT
V gene: TRBV2; J gene: TRBJ2-3; clone size: -; D gene: -; CDR3 length: 13; CDR3 protein: CASRVRVGDTQYF; CDR3 DNA: TGTGCCAGCAGGGTCAGGGTCGGCGATACGCAGTATTTT
V gene: TRBV28; J gene: TRBJ1-1; clone size: -; D gene: TRBD1; CDR3 length: 13; CDR3 protein: CASRGQGFSEAFF; CDR3 DNA: TGTGCCAGCAGGGGACAGGGATTCTCTGAAGCTTTCTTT
V gene: TRBV2; J gene: TRBJ2-2; clone size: -; D gene: TRBD1; CDR3 length: 14; CDR3 protein: CASKGKGASGELFF; CDR3 DNA: TGTGCCAGCAAGGGGAAGGGGGCGTCCGGGGAGCTGTTTTTT
V gene: TRBV7-8; J gene: TRBJ1-6; clone size: once; D gene: -; CDR3 length: 17; CDR3 protein: CASRPDGVIAKYSPLHF; CDR3 DNA: TGTGCCAGCAGACCCGACGGGGTCATCGCTAAGTATTCACCCCTCCACTTT
V gene: TRBV27; J gene: TRBJ1-1; clone size: -; D gene: -; CDR3 length: 14; CDR3 protein: CASSLSRGSTEAFF; CDR3 DNA: TGTGCCAGCAGTTTATCGAGAGGGAGCACTGAAGCTTTCTTT
V gene: TRBV9; J gene: TRBJ2-6; clone size: once; D gene: TRBD2; CDR3 length: 17; CDR3 protein: CASSVLAGGAGANVLTF; CDR3 DNA: TGTGCCAGCAGCGTACTAGCGGGGGGAGCTGGGGCCAACGTCCTGACTTTC
V gene: TRBV2; J gene: TRBJ2-2; clone size: -; D gene: -; CDR3 length: 13; CDR3 protein: CASSQGSTGELFF; CDR3 DNA: TGTGCCAGCTCACAGGGATCCACCGGGGAGCTGTTTTTT
V gene: TRBV6-5; J gene: TRBJ2-7; clone size: -; D gene: TRBD1; CDR3 length: 15; CDR3 protein: CASSYMGQGDYEQYF; CDR3 DNA: TGTGCCAGCAGTTACATGGGACAGGGGGACTACGAGCAGTACTTC
V gene: TRBV7-9; J gene: TRBJ1-6; clone size: -; D gene: -; CDR3 length: 17; CDR3 protein: CASSLFRGLGSNSPLHF; CDR3 DNA: TGTGCCAGCAGCTTATTCCGAGGGTTGGGGAGTAATTCACCCCTCCACTTT
V gene: TRBV4-2; J gene: TRBJ1-2; clone size: -; D gene: TRBD1; CDR3 length: 14; CDR3 protein: CASSQGTGIYGYTF; CDR3 DNA: TGTGCCAGCAGCCAGGGGACAGGGATCTATGGCTACACCTTC
V gene: TRBV4-3; J gene: TRBJ1-3; clone size: -; D gene: -; CDR3 length: 15; CDR3 protein: CASSPQGLIGNTIYF; CDR3 DNA: TGCGCCAGCAGCCCGCAGGGGTTGATCGGAAACACCATATATTTT
V gene: TRBV10-2; J gene: TRBJ1-5; clone size: -; D gene: -; CDR3 length: 14; CDR3 protein: CASSEDRGNQPQHF; CDR3 DNA: TGCGCCAGCAGTGAGGATCGGGGCAATCAGCCCCAGCATTTT
V gene: TRBV4-3; J gene: TRBJ1-4; clone size: -; D gene: -; CDR3 length: 15; CDR3 protein: CASSLGGRVNEKLFF; CDR3 DNA: TGCGCCAGCAGCCTTGGGGGGAGGGTTAATGAAAAACTGTTTTTT
V gene: TRBV4-3; J gene: TRBJ1-1; clone size: -; D gene: TRBD1; CDR3 length: 16; CDR3 protein: CASSQGQGGTPTEAFF; CDR3 DNA: TGCGCCAGCAGCCAGGGACAGGGAGGGACACCAACTGAAGCTTTCTTT
V gene: TRBV10-3; J gene: TRBJ2-1; clone size: -; D gene: -; CDR3 length: 11; CDR3 protein: CAISVDRTQFF; CDR3 DNA: TGTGCCATCAGTGTCGACAGGACGCAGTTCTTC
V gene: TRBV25-1; J gene: TRBJ2-2; clone size: -; D gene: TRBD1; CDR3 length: 15; CDR3 protein: CASSQGAPNTGELFF; CDR3 DNA: TGTGCCAGCTCACAGGGGGCGCCGAACACCGGGGAGCTGTTTTTT
V gene: TRBV25-1; J gene: TRBJ1-4; clone size: -; D gene: TRBD1; CDR3 length: 15; CDR3 protein: CASRDRSHLDEKLFF; CDR3 DNA: TGTGCCAGCAGGGACAGGAGCCATCTCGACGAAAAACTGTTTTTT
V gene: TRBV7-9; J gene: TRBJ2-2; clone size: -; D gene: -; CDR3 length: 15; CDR3 protein: CASSLVGSAAGELFF; CDR3 DNA: TGTGCCAGCAGCTTAGTTGGATCTGCGGCCGGGGAGCTGTTTTTT
V gene: TRBV7-9; J gene: TRBJ1-1; clone size: -; D gene: TRBD1; CDR3 length: 15; CDR3 protein: CASSRPGGADTEAFF; CDR3 DNA: TGTGCCAGCAGCCGTCCAGGGGGCGCTGACACTGAAGCTTTCTTT
V gene: TRBV13; J gene: TRBJ1-1; clone size: -; D gene: -; CDR3 length: 13; CDR3 protein: CASSLGTEPEAFF; CDR3 DNA: TGTGCCAGCAGCTTAGGGACAGAACCTGAAGCTTTCTTT
V gene: TRBV5-1; J gene: TRBJ2-2; clone size: -; D gene: -; CDR3 length: 19; CDR3 protein: CASSLAVWSAGENTGELFF; CDR3 DNA: TGCGCCAGCAGCTTGGCCGTTTGGTCAGCGGGCGAAAACACCGGGGAGCTGTTTTTT